One TCR beta chain is described in this entry. Its antigen is still unknown. With V trimmed by 4 bases and J by 4 bases, 6 bases remained unmatched. This CDR3 region has 15 residues. Per the germline V gene, CDR1 is SNHLY and CDR2 is FYNNEI. Using RNA transcripts as the source, TCR beta CDR3 regions were amplified. The HTBI primer set served for first-round RT-PCR of the TCR CDR3. TCRdb re-called the multiplex PCR reads through MiXCR, storing one row per CDR3 protein. This sample yields roughly 500,000 distinct CDR3 sequences, of which approximately 48% are seen a single time; about 43% belongs to the top ten. This sample is part of a study of T cells in Graves' hyperthyroidism and ophthalmopathy. Broader study findings: Most clonotypes that expanded in the thyroid above 0.001 also showed up in blood.

The specimen was peripheral blood or thyroid tissue (not recorded which). V gene TRBV2 combines with J gene TRBJ2-2; 7 bases match TRBD2. This clonotype originated in an adult woman with Graves' disease, either hyperthyroidism or ophthalmopathy (not recorded which). The CDR3 coding sequence is TGTGCCAGCAGTGTGGGACTATTAGCCACCGGGGAGCTGTTTTTT. Amino acid sequence: CASSVGLLATGELFF.